The clone carrying this T cell receptor (beta chain) showed up just once. Antigen specificity is unknown. The entry originates in a study of T cell responses to AZD1222 COVID-19 vaccine. Clones were read by immunoSEQ multiplex PCR, and TCRdb kept only the in-frame ones, dropping some. Of about 130,000 clones listed, approximately 90% are singletons. Findings and caveats of the study: Vaccine-related CD4 TCRs covered spike, predominating at 160-218 and 743-854. Possibly, clonal diversity was underestimated; donors were largely white British and included more females.

Looked up from germline, CDR1 is MNHEY and CDR2 is SVGEGT. The CDR3 sequence is 16 residues long. Trimming cost V 7 bases and J 0 bases, with 16 bases left between them. The input for sequencing was peripheral blood, taken on day 0 of AZD1222 vaccination. The clonotype comes from an adult in good health. The chain recombines TRBV6-2 or TRBV6-3 with TRBJ2-1; D is uncertain. The CDR3 nucleotides read TGTGCCAGCACCCCTTGGGTCCCCTCCTCCTACAATGAGCAGTTCTTC. This translates into CASTPWVPSSYNEQFF.